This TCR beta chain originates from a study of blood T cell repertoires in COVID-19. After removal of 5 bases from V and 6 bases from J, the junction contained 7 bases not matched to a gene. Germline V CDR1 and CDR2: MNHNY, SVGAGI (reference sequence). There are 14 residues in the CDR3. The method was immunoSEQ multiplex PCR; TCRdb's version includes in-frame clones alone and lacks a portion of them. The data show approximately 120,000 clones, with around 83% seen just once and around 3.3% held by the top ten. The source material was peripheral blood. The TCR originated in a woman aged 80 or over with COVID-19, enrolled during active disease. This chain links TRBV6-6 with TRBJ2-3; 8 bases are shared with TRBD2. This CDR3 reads CASSQLADQDTQYF. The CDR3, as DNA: TGTGCCAGCAGTCAACTAGCGGACCAGGATACGCAGTATTTT.